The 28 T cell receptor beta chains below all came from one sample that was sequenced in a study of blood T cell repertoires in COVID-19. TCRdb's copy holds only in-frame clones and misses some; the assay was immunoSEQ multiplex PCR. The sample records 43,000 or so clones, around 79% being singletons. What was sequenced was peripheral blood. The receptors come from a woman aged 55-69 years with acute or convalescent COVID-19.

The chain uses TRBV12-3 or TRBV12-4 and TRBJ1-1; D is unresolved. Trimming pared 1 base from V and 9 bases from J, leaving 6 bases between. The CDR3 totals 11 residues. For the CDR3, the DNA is TGTGCCAGCAGTTTAGAGGAGCAAGCTTTCTTT. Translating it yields CASSLEEQAFF.

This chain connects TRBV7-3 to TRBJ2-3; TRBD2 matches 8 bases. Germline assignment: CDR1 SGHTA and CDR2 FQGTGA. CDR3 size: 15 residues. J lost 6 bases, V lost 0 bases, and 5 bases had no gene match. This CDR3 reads CASSLTRGGKDTQYF. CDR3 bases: TGTGCCAGCAGCTTAACGCGCGGGGGGAAGGATACGCAGTATTTT.

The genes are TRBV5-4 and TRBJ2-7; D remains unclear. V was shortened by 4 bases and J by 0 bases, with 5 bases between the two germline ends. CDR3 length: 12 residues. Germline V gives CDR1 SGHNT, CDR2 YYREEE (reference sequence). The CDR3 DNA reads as TGTGCCAGCAGCCTAAACTCCTACGAGCAGTACTTC. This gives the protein CASSLNSYEQYF.

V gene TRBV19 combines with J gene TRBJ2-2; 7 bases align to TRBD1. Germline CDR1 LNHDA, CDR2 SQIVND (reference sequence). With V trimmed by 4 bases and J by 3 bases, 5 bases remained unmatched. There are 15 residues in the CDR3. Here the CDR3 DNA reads TGTGCCAGTAGTACTTACAGGGGAGACACCGGGGAGCTGTTTTTT. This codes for CASSTYRGDTGELFF. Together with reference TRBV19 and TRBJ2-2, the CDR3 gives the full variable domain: DGGITQSPKYLFRKEGQNVTLSCEQNLNHDAMYWYRQDPGQGLRLIYYSQIVNDFQKGDIAEGYSVSREKKESFPLTVTSAQKNPTAFYLCASSTYRGDTGELFFGEGSRLTVL.

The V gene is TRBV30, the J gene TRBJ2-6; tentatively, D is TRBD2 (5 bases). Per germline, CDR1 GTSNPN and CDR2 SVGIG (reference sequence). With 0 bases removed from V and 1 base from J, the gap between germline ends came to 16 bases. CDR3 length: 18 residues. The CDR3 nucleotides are TGTGCCTGGAGTGTAAACGGAGGCAGGCTTTCTGGGGCCAACGTCCTGACTTTC. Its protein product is CAWSVNGGRLSGANVLTF. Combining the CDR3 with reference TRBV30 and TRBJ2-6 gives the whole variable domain SQTIHQWPATLVQPVGSPLSLECTVEGTSNPNLYWYRQAAGRGLQLLFYSVGIGQISSEVPQNLSASRPQDRQFILSSKKLLLSDSGFYLCAWSVNGGRLSGANVLTFGAGSRLTVL.

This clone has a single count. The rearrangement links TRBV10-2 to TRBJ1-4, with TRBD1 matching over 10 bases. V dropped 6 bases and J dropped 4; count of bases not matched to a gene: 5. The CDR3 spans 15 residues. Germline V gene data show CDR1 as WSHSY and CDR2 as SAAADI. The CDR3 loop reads CASRNGQGVNEKLFF. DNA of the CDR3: TGCGCCAGCAGGAATGGACAGGGGGTTAATGAAAAACTGTTTTTT.

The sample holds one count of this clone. Here the CDR3 reads CASSDGGFTGELFF. As DNA, the CDR3 is TGCGCCAGCAGTGATGGGGGGTTCACCGGGGAGCTGTTTTTT. The chain recombines TRBV10-1 with TRBJ2-2; D is perhaps TRBD2 (6 bases). Trimming removed 3 bases from V and 4 bases from J, with 9 bases in between. This CDR3 comprises 14 residues. CDR1 WNHNN and CDR2 SYGVQD come from the germline V gene (reference sequence).

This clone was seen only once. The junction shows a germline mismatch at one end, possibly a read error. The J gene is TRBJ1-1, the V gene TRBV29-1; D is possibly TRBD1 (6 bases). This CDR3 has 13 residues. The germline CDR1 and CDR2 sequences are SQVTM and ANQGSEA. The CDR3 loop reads CSFESPGDTEAFF. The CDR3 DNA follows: TGCAGCTTTGAATCCCCAGGGGATACTGAAGCTTTCTTT.

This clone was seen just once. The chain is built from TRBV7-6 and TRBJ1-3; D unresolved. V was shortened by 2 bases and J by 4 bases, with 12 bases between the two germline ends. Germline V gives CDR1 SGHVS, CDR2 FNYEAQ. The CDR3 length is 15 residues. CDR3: CASSLFEGAGNTIYF. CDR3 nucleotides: TGTGCCAGCAGCTTATTTGAGGGTGCAGGAAACACCATATATTTT.

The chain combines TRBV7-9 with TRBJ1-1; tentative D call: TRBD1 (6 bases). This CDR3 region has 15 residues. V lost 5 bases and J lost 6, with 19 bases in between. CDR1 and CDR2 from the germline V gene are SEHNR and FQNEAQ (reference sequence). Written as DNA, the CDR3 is TGTGCCAGCAGCGCCCACCGGGACACGGTGGCTGAAGCTTTCTTT. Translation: CASSAHRDTVAEAFF.

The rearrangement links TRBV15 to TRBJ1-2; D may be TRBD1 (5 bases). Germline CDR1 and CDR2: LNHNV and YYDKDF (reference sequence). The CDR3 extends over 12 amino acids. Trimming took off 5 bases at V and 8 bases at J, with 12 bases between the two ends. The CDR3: CATSDRQYGYTF. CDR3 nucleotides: TGTGCCACCAGCGATCGACAGTACGGCTACACCTTC.

The CDR3 DNA sequence: TGTGCCAGCAGCTTGGGGACAGGGATCTACGAGCAGTACTTC. Protein sequence: CASSLGTGIYEQYF. The chain couples TRBV7-2 to TRBJ2-7; 9 bases fit TRBD1. After removal of 3 bases from V and 3 bases from J, the junction contained 3 bases not matched to a gene. Germline values: CDR1 SGHTA, CDR2 FQGNSA. The CDR3 has 14 amino acids.

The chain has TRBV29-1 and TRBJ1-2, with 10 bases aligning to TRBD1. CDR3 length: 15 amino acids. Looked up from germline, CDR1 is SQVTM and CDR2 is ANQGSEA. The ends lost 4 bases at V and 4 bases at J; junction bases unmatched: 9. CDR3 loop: CSVGAGTGVPYGYTF. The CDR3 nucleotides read TGCAGCGTTGGGGCCGGGACAGGGGTTCCCTATGGCTACACCTTC. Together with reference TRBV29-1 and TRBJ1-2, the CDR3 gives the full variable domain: SAVISQKPSRDICQRGTSLTIQCQVDSQVTMMFWYRQQPGQSLTLIATANQGSEATYESGFVIDKFPISRPNLTFSTLTVSNMSPEDSSIYLCSVGAGTGVPYGYTFGSGTRLTVV.

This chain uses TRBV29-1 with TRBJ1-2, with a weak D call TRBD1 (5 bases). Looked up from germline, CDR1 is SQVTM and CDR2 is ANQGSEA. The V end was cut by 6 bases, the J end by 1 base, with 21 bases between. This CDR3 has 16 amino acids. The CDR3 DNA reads TGCAGCGTCGCGGGGCTGAAGAGCAAACGTAACTATGGCTACACCTTC. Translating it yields CSVAGLKSKRNYGYTF.

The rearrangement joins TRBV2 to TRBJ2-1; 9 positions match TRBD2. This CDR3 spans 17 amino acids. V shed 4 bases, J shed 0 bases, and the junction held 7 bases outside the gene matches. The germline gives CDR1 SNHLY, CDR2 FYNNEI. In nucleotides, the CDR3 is TGTGCCAGCAGTGCTCCCTTAGCGGGGGCCTCCTACAATGAGCAGTTCTTC. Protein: CASSAPLAGASYNEQFF.

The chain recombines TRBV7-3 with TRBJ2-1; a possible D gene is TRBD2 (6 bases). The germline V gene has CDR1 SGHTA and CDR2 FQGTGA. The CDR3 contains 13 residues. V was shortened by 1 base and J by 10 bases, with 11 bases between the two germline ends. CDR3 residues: CASSLNEEGEQFF. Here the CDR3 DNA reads TGTGCCAGCAGCTTAAATGAGGAGGGGGAGCAGTTCTTC.

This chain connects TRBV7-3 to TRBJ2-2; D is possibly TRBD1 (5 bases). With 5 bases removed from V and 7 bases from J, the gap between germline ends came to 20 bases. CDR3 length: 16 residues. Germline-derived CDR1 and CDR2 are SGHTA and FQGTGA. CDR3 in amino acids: CASSPVGQGSSGELFF. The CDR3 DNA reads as TGTGCCAGCAGCCCGGTAGGGCAGGGATCGAGCGGGGAGCTGTTTTTT.

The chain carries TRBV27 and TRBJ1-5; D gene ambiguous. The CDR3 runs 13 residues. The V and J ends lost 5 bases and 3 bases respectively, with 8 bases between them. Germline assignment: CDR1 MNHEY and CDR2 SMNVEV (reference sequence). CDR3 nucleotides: TGTGCCAGCAGTCGGAGTCCCAATCAGCCCCAGCATTTT. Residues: CASSRSPNQPQHF.

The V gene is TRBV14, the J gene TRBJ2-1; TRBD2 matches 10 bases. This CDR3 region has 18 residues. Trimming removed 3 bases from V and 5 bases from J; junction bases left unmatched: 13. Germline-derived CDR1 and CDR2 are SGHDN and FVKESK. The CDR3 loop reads CASSQTLGIAGGHNEQFF. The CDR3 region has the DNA TGTGCCAGCAGCCAGACCCTCGGAATAGCGGGGGGACACAATGAGCAGTTCTTC.

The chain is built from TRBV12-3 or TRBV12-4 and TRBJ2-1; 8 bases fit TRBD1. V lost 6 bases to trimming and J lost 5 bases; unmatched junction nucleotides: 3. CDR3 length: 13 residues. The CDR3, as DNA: TGTGCCAGCAGCCTACAGGGGGACAATGAGCAGTTCTTC. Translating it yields CASSLQGDNEQFF.

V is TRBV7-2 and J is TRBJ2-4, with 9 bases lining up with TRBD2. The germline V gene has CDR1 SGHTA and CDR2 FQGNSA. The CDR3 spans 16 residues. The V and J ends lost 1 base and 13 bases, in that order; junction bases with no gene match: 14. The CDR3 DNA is TGTGCCAGCAGCTTAGAAATAGGTAGAGCGGGGGGTGCGCAGTACTTC. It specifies CASSLEIGRAGGAQYF.

CDR3 coding DNA: TGTGCCAGCAGCCACGGTAACGAAGGCTACACCTTC. It encodes CASSHGNEGYTF. The chain is built from TRBV6-2 or TRBV6-3 and TRBJ1-2, with no clear D. CDR1 is MNHEY, CDR2 SVGEGT, per germline. Trimming took off 6 bases at V and 8 bases at J, with 13 bases between the two ends. The CDR3 is 12 residues long.

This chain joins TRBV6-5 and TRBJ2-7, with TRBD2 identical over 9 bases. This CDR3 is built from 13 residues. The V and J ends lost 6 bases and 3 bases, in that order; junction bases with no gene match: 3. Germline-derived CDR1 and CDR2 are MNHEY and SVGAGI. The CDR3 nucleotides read TGTGCCAGCAGGAGCGGGGGGCTCTACGAGCAGTACTTC. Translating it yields CASRSGGLYEQYF.

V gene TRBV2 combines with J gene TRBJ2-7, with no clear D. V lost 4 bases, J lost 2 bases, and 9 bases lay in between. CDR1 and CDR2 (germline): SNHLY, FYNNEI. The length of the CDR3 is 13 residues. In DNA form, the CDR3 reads TGTGCCAGCAGTGGAATGGAGCCCTACGAGCAGTACTTC. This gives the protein CASSGMEPYEQYF.

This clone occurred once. In DNA form, the CDR3 reads TGTGCCAGCTCCGGGACAGGATTAGCTGGAAACACCATATATTTT. The encoded protein is CASSGTGLAGNTIYF. V gene TRBV9 combines with J gene TRBJ1-3; 8 nucleotides agree with TRBD1. Germline CDR1 SGDLS, CDR2 YYNGEE. V gave up 7 bases and J gave up 2 bases; unmatched junction bases: 8. The CDR3 runs to 15 residues.

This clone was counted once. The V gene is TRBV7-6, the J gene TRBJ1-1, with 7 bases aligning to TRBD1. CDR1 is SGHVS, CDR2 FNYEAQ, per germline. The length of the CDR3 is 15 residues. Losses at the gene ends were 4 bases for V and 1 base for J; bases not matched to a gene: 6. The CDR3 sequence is CASSSTGDRNTEAFF. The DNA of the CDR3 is TGTGCCAGCAGCTCCACAGGGGACCGGAACACTGAAGCTTTCTTT.

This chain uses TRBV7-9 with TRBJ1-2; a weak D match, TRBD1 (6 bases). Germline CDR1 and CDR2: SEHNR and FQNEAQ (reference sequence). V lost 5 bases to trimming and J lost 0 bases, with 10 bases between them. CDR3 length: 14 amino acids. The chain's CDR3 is CASSPGATNYGYTF. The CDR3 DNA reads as TGTGCCAGCAGCCCAGGGGCTACTAACTATGGCTACACCTTC.

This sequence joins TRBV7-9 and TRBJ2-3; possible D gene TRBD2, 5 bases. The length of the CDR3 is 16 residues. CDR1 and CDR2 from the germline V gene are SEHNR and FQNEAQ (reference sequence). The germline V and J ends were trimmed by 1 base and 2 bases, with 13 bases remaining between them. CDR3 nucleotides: TGTGCCAGCAGCTTAGGGACTCCCCCCGACACAGATACGCAGTATTTT. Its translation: CASSLGTPPDTDTQYF.